The rows below give T cell receptor beta chains drawn from one sample of a study of T cell responses to AZD1222 COVID-19 vaccine. Using immunoSEQ multiplex PCR, the repertoire was profiled, and TCRdb retains in-frame clones only, with some absent. The sample has about 140,000 clones, 80% to 90% seen once; the top ten hold 1.6%. The sequences come from peripheral blood, collected on day 0 of AZD1222 vaccination. Receptors were obtained from an adult in good health. Each CDR3 is given with its conserved first and last residue. D genes are given only for firm matches. The size field is filled for only some rows; it gives once, few, many or a size class.

CDR3 length: 14; D gene: -; clone size: -; V gene: TRBV4-1; J gene: TRBJ1-1; CDR3 protein: CASSQGGLNTEAFF; CDR3 DNA: TGCGCCAGCAGCCAGGGGGGGTTGAACACTGAAGCTTTCTTT
CDR3 length: 14; D gene: TRBD1; clone size: -; V gene: TRBV3-1/TRBV3-2; J gene: TRBJ2-7; CDR3 protein: CASSDRVSPYEQYF; CDR3 DNA: TGTGCCAGCAGCGACAGGGTTTCCCCCTACGAGCAGTACTTC
CDR3 length: 15; D gene: -; clone size: -; V gene: TRBV7-9; J gene: TRBJ1-2; CDR3 protein: CASSGREQENYGYTF; CDR3 DNA: TGTGCCAGCAGCGGAAGAGAACAGGAAAACTATGGCTACACCTTC
CDR3 length: 11; D gene: -; clone size: -; V gene: TRBV30; J gene: TRBJ1-2; CDR3 protein: CAWSVIYGYTF; CDR3 DNA: TGTGCCTGGAGTGTTATCTATGGCTACACCTTC
CDR3 length: 13; D gene: -; clone size: -; V gene: TRBV11-1; J gene: TRBJ1-1; CDR3 protein: CASSLPGRTEAFF; CDR3 DNA: TGTGCCAGCAGCTTGCCGGGACGCACTGAAGCTTTCTTT
CDR3 length: 15; D gene: -; clone size: -; V gene: TRBV7-9; J gene: TRBJ1-5; CDR3 protein: CASSLGAVGNQPQHF; CDR3 DNA: TGTGCCAGCAGCTTAGGGGCAGTCGGGAATCAGCCCCAGCATTTT
CDR3 length: 14; D gene: -; clone size: -; V gene: TRBV27; J gene: TRBJ2-3; CDR3 protein: CASSLNRVQDTQYF; CDR3 DNA: TGTGCCAGCAGTTTGAACAGGGTTCAAGATACGCAGTATTTT
CDR3 length: 17; D gene: -; clone size: -; V gene: TRBV7-6; J gene: TRBJ2-6; CDR3 protein: CASSLGGIGPGANVLTF; CDR3 DNA: TGTGCCAGCAGCTTAGGGGGCATCGGGCCCGGGGCCAACGTCCTGACTTTC
CDR3 length: 13; D gene: TRBD1; clone size: -; V gene: TRBV6-2/TRBV6-3; J gene: TRBJ1-1; CDR3 protein: CASSFNRGRVAFF; CDR3 DNA: TGTGCCAGCAGTTTCAACAGGGGTAGAGTTGCTTTCTTT
CDR3 length: 14; D gene: TRBD1; clone size: -; V gene: TRBV6-4; J gene: TRBJ2-3; CDR3 protein: CASSDRQGVDTQYF; CDR3 DNA: TGTGCCAGCAGTGACCGACAGGGGGTAGATACGCAGTATTTT
CDR3 length: 12; D gene: -; clone size: -; V gene: TRBV10-1; J gene: TRBJ2-7; CDR3 protein: CASSDKGREQYF; CDR3 DNA: TGCGCCAGCAGTGACAAGGGTCGCGAGCAGTACTTC
CDR3 length: 16; D gene: -; clone size: once; V gene: TRBV30; J gene: TRBJ2-7; CDR3 protein: CAWSTIIGSSPLEQYF; CDR3 DNA: TGTGCCTGGAGTACCATAATTGGTTCTTCCCCGCTCGAGCAGTACTTC
CDR3 length: 11; D gene: -; clone size: -; V gene: TRBV5-1; J gene: TRBJ2-1; CDR3 protein: CASSFGTFQFF; CDR3 DNA: TGCGCCAGCAGCTTCGGGACTTTTCAGTTCTTC
CDR3 length: 16; D gene: -; clone size: -; V gene: TRBV9; J gene: TRBJ2-2; CDR3 protein: CASSVGRRRGAGELFF; CDR3 DNA: TGTGCCAGCAGCGTTGGTCGAAGGAGGGGGGCCGGGGAGCTGTTTTTT